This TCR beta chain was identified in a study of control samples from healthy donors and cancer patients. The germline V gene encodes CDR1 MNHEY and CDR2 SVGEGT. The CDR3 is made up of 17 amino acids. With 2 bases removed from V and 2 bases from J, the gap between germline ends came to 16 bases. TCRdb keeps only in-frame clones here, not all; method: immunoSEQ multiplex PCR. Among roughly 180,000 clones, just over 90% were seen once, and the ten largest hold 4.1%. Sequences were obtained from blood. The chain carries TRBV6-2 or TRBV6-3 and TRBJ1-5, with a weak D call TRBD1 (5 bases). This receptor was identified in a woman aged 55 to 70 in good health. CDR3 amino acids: CASSYAGGLWGNQPQHF. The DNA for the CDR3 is TGTGCCAGCAGTTACGCGGGGGGTCTATGGGGCAATCAGCCCCAGCATTTT.